What follows is one T cell receptor beta chain and its context. Produced via immunoSEQ multiplex PCR; TCRdb's table is partial and in-frame only. This sample has about 85,000 clones, with 85% to 95% found just once. The source of the sample is a study of blood T cell repertoires in COVID-19. About the study: COVID-19 samples collected from the United States, Italy and Spain covered acute and convalescent phases. Sources were T cells, B-cell-depleted T cells, or PBMCs; the material itself was cDNA or gDNA.

V dropped 2 bases and J dropped 2 bases, with 9 bases sitting between them. Germline assignment: CDR1 MNHNS and CDR2 SASEGT. The CDR3 has 15 amino acids. The receptor's source is a human donor with active COVID-19. The donor label of this sample is uncertain. Sequenced sample: peripheral blood. The chain has TRBV6-1 and TRBJ2-2; the D gene is possibly TRBD1 (5 bases). This CDR3 is CASSEWTPNTGELFF. Here the CDR3 DNA reads TGTGCCAGCAGTGAATGGACACCTAACACCGGGGAGCTGTTTTTT.